This T cell receptor (beta chain) was recovered during a study of spatial heterogeneity in lung cancer. Study information: Around two years after resection was the median timing of the follow-up PBMC samples, which were sequenced when available. For the average unique TCR and UMI combination, more than 8.5 occurrences appeared in raw reads.

The sample's time point: blood at routine non-recurrence follow-up after resection. No cell sorting; template was whole RNA from tumor, lung tissue or PBMC. Unique molecular identifiers tagged every individual TCR cDNA molecule. From the 5' RACE reads, TCRdb called clonotypes with MiXCR, one entry per CDR3 protein. Of around 32,000 distinct CDR3 sequences listed, roughly 10% are singletons. Notes on this clonotype: A much larger clonotype is one base distant, so this may be a read error.

Germline V gives CDR1 MDHEN, CDR2 SYDVKM. The CDR3 extends over 15 amino acids. The receptor comes from a female donor with early-stage non-small cell lung cancer. The rearrangement uses TRBV28 and TRBJ1-4, with a tentative D call TRBD1 (6 bases). Sequencing used PBMCs, obtained at follow-up. CDR3: CASSQTTGLNEKPFF. CDR3 DNA: TGTGCCAGCAGCCAGACGACAGGCCTTAATGAAAAACCGTTTTTT.